The 20 T cell receptor beta chains in this list originate from one sample, sequenced in a study of shared clonotypes between healthy human individuals (dated by TCRdb to 2020 to 2021). The library was obtained by the immunoSEQ multiplex PCR assay. TCRdb holds this immuneACCESS table with in-frame rearrangements only. Some clones are missing; in checked studies, unresolved V genes explain under half, and the rest has no known cause. For this sample there are 2 million to 2.5 million clones; more than 80% appear just once. The ten top clones hold 0.35% to 0.45% of the sample. Sequencing input: naive CD4+ T cells from PBMCs. The cell subset or site label, read with the paper, signifies: CD45RA+ positively selected. The origin of the receptors is a man aged 18 to 29 in good health. Some clones in this sample may be carry-over from other donors' samples.

The chain carries TRBV29-1 and TRBJ1-1, with 7 bases lining up with TRBD1. The V gene end was trimmed by 6 bases and the J gene end by 7 bases; junction bases not matched to a gene: 14. The CDR3 contains 14 residues. Germline loops: CDR1 SQVTM, CDR2 ANQGSEA. Here the CDR3 DNA reads TGCAGCGTCCGAGCGGGTAAACAGGGGAGTGAAGCTTTCTTT. Residues: CSVRAGKQGSEAFF.

As concerns this clone: This CDR3 is also generated by other DNA sequences in the sample. The chain links TRBV18 to TRBJ2-7, with 8 bases matching TRBD2. The germline CDR1 and CDR2 sequences are KGHSH and LQKENI. The CDR3 has 14 residues. V was clipped by 5 bases and J by 1 base; unmatched bases: 4. In DNA, the CDR3 is TGTGCCAGCTCAGCCGGGACTAGTTCCTACGAGCAGTACTTC. It encodes CASSAGTSSYEQYF.

This sequence joins TRBV18 and TRBJ1-5, with D uncertain. Trimming left V 8 bases short and J 1 base short, with 9 bases between. Germline V CDR1 and CDR2: KGHSH, LQKENI. This CDR3 region has 13 residues. The DNA of the CDR3 is TGTGCCAGCCGCCTAGAGAGCAATCAGCCCCAGCATTTT. Translated, it gives CASRLESNQPQHF.

This sequence joins TRBV25-1 and TRBJ1-1; 7 positions match TRBD1. The germline V gene encodes CDR1 MGHDK and CDR2 SYGVNS. This CDR3 is built from 13 residues. Trimming cost V 11 bases and J 6 bases; bases outside gene matches: 12. The CDR3: CAAGDRALAEAFF. The CDR3 region has the DNA TGTGCCGCCGGAGACAGGGCTCTCGCTGAAGCTTTCTTT.

The chain has TRBV29-1 and TRBJ2-6, with no clear D. Germline values: CDR1 SQVTM, CDR2 ANQGSEA. Between the trimmed V and J ends, which lost 7 bases and 0 bases, there was a span of 16 bases. The CDR3 length is 16 residues. CDR3 protein: CSAHTPLVSGANVLTF. As DNA, the CDR3 is TGCAGCGCCCACACTCCACTGGTCTCTGGGGCCAACGTCCTGACTTTC.

The CDR3 loop reads CAITSGQSGTVQYF. The CDR3 DNA reads TGTGCCATCACATCGGGTCAAAGCGGCACTGTTCAGTACTTC. The chain is built from TRBV10-3 and TRBJ2-4; tentative D call: TRBD2 (5 bases). Germline V gene data show CDR1 as ENHRY and CDR2 as SYGVKD. This CDR3 contains 14 residues. V was cut by 7 bases and J by 11 bases, with 21 bases left in between.

The V call is TRBV2, the J call TRBJ2-3; no firm D call. V dropped 5 bases and J dropped 0 bases, with 12 bases sitting between them. The CDR3 runs to 15 residues. CDR1 and CDR2 (germline): SNHLY, FYNNEI. This CDR3 reads CASSWARPSTDTQYF. The CDR3 DNA is TGTGCCAGCAGTTGGGCTCGCCCTAGCACAGATACGCAGTATTTT.

The chain combines TRBV5-1 with TRBJ1-2; D possibly corresponds to TRBD1 (6 bases). Germline values: CDR1 SGHRS, CDR2 YFSETQ. The CDR3 length is 15 residues. V was trimmed by 4 bases and J by 8 bases, leaving 21 bases between them. The CDR3 sequence is CASSPWGLNLGGYTF. DNA of the CDR3: TGCGCCAGCAGCCCCTGGGGGCTAAACTTAGGAGGCTACACCTTC.

The genes are TRBV9 and TRBJ2-1; 9 nucleotides match TRBD1. V shed 0 bases, J shed 9 bases, and the junction held 7 bases outside the gene matches. The CDR3 is 15 amino acids. Germline CDR1 reads SGDLS; CDR2 reads YYNGEE. The CDR3 loop reads CASSVVGDRALEQFF. CDR3 bases: TGTGCCAGCAGCGTAGTGGGGGACAGGGCCCTTGAGCAGTTCTTC.

The chain joins TRBV5-4 to TRBJ2-1; TRBD2 matches 7 bases. Germline V lookup: CDR1 SGHNT, CDR2 YYREEE (reference sequence). The J segment lost 7 bases and the V segment lost 2 bases, leaving 9 bases of the junction unmatched. The CDR3 length is 15 residues. CDR3 DNA sequence: TGTGCCAGCAGCTTAGGGCGGGAGCACTGGAATGAGCAGTTCTTC. Its protein is CASSLGREHWNEQFF.

The chain combines TRBV9 with TRBJ1-2; 9 nucleotides align to TRBD1. The CDR3 loop spans 15 amino acids. Germline V CDR1 and CDR2: SGDLS, YYNGEE. Losses at the gene ends were 4 bases for V and 4 bases for J; bases not matched to a gene: 8. Here the CDR3 DNA reads TGTGCCAGCAGCCCACGACAGGGGGGTTCCTATGGCTACACCTTC. Amino acids: CASSPRQGGSYGYTF.

The gene calls are TRBV5-6 and TRBJ2-5; no firm D call. V gave up 2 bases and J gave up 2 bases, with 10 bases separating them. Germline V gives CDR1 SGHDT, CDR2 YYEEEE. The CDR3 has 14 residues. DNA for the CDR3: TGTGCCAGCAGCTTCGGGTATCGGCAAGAGACCCAGTACTTC. Translated, it gives CASSFGYRQETQYF.

The chain combines TRBV6-6 with TRBJ1-1, with TRBD1 identical over 7 bases. V lost 4 bases and J lost 4; bases outside the gene matches: 9. The CDR3 covers 15 residues. Germline lookup yields CDR1 MNHNY and CDR2 SVGAGI (reference sequence). The CDR3 DNA reads TGTGCCAGCAGTTCGACAGGGTTACCGAGCACTGAAGCTTTCTTT. Residues: CASSSTGLPSTEAFF.

The V gene is TRBV7-9, the J gene TRBJ1-4; the D gene is possibly TRBD1 (5 bases). CDR1 is SEHNR and CDR2 is FQNEAQ in the germline V gene (reference sequence). The CDR3 has 18 amino acids. Trimming pared 0 bases from V and 0 bases from J, leaving 14 bases between. The CDR3 DNA sequence: TGTGCCAGCAGCTTAGCGCTATCAGGGATTTCAACTAATGAAAAACTGTTTTTT. This translates into CASSLALSGISTNEKLFF.

The chain carries TRBV27 and TRBJ2-3; 8 nucleotides align to TRBD2. The V gene's germline CDR1 is MNHEY and CDR2 SMNVEV (reference sequence). The CDR3 loop spans 17 amino acids. The V segment lost 2 bases and the J segment 0 bases; nucleotides outside the gene matches: 7. The CDR3 spells CASSLAGGMISTDTQYF. CDR3 DNA sequence: TGTGCCAGCAGTTTAGCGGGAGGCATGATTAGCACAGATACGCAGTATTTT.

This clone came up once. This chain joins TRBV5-1 and TRBJ2-5, with D unresolved. The CDR3 spans 15 residues. CDR1 is SGHRS, CDR2 YFSETQ, per germline. V gave up 1 base and J gave up 0 bases, with 10 bases separating them. The CDR3, as DNA: TGCGCCAGCAGCTTGTCTCCGCGGTACCAAGAGACCCAGTACTTC. It codes for CASSLSPRYQETQYF.

The chain has TRBV19 and TRBJ1-5; 7 nucleotides line up with TRBD1. V was pared by 6 bases and J by 4 bases, with 12 bases of the junction left unmatched. The germline gives CDR1 LNHDA, CDR2 SQIVND (reference sequence). This CDR3 is 16 amino acids long. The CDR3 reads CASRRTPGQNNQPQHF. DNA for the CDR3: TGTGCCAGTAGAAGAACCCCGGGACAGAATAATCAGCCCCAGCATTTT. Full variable domain (outside the CDR3, taken from reference TRBV19 and TRBJ1-5): DGGITQSPKYLFRKEGQNVTLSCEQNLNHDAMYWYRQDPGQGLRLIYYSQIVNDFQKGDIAEGYSVSREKKESFPLTVTSAQKNPTAFYLCASRRTPGQNNQPQHFGDGTRLSIL.

This clone was recorded only once. DNA for the CDR3: TGTGCCAGCAGCCCCCGAGGACAGCCCGGGGGTGGCTACACCTTC. Its translation: CASSPRGQPGGGYTF. The chain couples TRBV7-2 to TRBJ1-2; weak D call: TRBD1 (6 bases). This CDR3 spans 15 amino acids. Trimming shortened V by 5 bases and J by 7 bases, and 20 bases separated the two germline ends. Germline V gene data show CDR1 as SGHTA and CDR2 as FQGNSA.

The rearrangement uses TRBV6-1 and TRBJ2-1; D tentatively fits TRBD1 or TRBD2 (6 bases each). Per the germline V gene, CDR1 is MNHNS and CDR2 is SASEGT. This CDR3 region has 16 residues. Trimming shortened V by 2 bases and J by 8 bases, and 19 bases separated the two germline ends. CDR3 sequence reads: CASSELGGGGMDEQFF. The CDR3 DNA follows: TGTGCCAGCAGTGAATTGGGGGGCGGTGGTATGGATGAGCAGTTCTTC.

The chain recombines TRBV11-3 with TRBJ1-3; D is unclear. CDR1 is SGHNT, CDR2 YENEEA, per germline. The V end was cut by 1 base, the J end by 1 base, with 5 bases between. This CDR3 region has 14 residues. The CDR3 DNA follows: TGTGCCAGCAGCTTAGGGGGATCTGGAAACACCATATATTTT. Protein: CASSLGGSGNTIYF.